The sequence of this T cell receptor (beta chain) was determined in a study of blood T cell repertoires in COVID-19. Sequencing was performed with immunoSEQ multiplex PCR; in TCRdb, only in-frame clones are kept and a portion is missing. The sample holds fewer than 110,000 clones, less than 90% seen once. The CDR3 runs to 15 residues. The ends were cut back, 0 bases at V and 9 bases at J, with 13 bases in the middle. In germline, CDR1 is SGHRS, CDR2 YFSETQ. Material for sequencing was peripheral blood. This sequence joins TRBV5-1 and TRBJ1-6, with D unresolved. The receptor was derived from a human donor in a cohort sampled during active COVID-19. The CDR3 sequence: CASSLAGDDPSPLHF. The CDR3 DNA follows: TGCGCCAGCAGCTTGGCGGGAGATGATCCTTCACCCCTCCACTTT.